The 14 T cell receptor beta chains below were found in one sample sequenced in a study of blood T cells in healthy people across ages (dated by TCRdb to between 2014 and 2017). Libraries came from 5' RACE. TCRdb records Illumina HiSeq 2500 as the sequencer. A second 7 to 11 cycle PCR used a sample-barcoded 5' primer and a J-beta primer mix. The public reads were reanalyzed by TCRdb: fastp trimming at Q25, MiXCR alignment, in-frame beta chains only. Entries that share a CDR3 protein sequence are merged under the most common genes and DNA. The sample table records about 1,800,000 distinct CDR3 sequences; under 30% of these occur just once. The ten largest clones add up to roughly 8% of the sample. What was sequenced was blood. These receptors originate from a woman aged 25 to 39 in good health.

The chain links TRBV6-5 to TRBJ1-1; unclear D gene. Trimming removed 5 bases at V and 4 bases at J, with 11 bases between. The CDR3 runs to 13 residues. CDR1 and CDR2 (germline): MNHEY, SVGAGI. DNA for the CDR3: TGTGCCAGCAGTCCCCGTGGGAGCACTGAAGCTTTCTTT. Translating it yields CASSPRGSTEAFF.

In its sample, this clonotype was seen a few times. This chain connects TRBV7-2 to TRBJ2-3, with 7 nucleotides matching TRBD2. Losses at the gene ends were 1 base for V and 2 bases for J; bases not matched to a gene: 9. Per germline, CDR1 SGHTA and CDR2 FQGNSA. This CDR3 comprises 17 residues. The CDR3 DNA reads TGTGCCAGCAGCTTAGATCCTAGCGGCCCGAACACAGATACGCAGTATTTT. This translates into CASSLDPSGPNTDTQYF.

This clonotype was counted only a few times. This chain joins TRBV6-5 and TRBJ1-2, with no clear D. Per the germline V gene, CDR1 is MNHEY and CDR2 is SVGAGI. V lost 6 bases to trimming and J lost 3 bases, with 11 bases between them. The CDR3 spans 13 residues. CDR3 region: CASRRVGYYGYTF. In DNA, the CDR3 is TGTGCCAGCAGACGGGTAGGGTACTATGGCTACACCTTC.

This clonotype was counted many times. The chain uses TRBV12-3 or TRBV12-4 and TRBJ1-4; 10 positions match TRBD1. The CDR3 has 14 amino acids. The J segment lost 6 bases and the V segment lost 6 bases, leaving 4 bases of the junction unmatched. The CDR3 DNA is TGTGCCAGCAGGACCGGGACAGGGGATGAAAAACTGTTTTTT. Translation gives CASRTGTGDEKLFF.

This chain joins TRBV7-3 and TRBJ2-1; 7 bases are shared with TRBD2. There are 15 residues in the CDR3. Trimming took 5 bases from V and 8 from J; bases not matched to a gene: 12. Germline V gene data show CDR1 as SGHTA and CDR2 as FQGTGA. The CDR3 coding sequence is TGTGCCAGCAGCCCGCGGGGGTCAAACATCGATGAGCAGTTCTTC. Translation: CASSPRGSNIDEQFF. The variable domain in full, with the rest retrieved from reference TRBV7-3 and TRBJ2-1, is GAGVSQTPSNKVTEKGKYVELRCDPISGHTALYWYRQSLGQGPEFLIYFQGTGAADDSGLPNDRFFAVRPEGSVSTLKIQRTERGDSAVYLCASSPRGSNIDEQFFGPGTRLTVL.

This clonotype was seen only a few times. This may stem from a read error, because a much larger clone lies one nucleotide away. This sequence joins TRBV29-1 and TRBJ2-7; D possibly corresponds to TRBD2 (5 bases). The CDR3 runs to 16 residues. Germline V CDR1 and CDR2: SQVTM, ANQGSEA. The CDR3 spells CGVEDLRDRNTYEQYF. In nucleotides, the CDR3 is TGCGGCGTTGAAGACTTACGGGATCGTAACACCTACGAGCAGTACTTC.

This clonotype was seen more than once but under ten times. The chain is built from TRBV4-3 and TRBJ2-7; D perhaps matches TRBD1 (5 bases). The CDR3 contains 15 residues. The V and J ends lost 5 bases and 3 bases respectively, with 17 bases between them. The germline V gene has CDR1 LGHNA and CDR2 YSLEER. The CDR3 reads CASSFHFRDLYEQYF. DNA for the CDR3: TGCGCCAGCAGCTTCCACTTCAGGGATCTCTACGAGCAGTACTTC.

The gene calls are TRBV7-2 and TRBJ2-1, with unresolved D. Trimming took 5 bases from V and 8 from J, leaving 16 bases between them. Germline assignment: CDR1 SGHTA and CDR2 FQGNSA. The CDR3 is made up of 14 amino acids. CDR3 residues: CASSLEKASHEQFF. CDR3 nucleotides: TGTGCCAGCAGCCTAGAAAAAGCCAGCCATGAGCAGTTCTTC.

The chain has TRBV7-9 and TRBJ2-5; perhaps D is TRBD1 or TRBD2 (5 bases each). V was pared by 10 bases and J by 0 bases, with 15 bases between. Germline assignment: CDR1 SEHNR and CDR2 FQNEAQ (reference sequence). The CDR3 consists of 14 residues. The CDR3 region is CATTGPIDQETQYF. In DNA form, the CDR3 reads TGTGCCACTACGGGACCGATTGACCAAGAGACCCAGTACTTC.

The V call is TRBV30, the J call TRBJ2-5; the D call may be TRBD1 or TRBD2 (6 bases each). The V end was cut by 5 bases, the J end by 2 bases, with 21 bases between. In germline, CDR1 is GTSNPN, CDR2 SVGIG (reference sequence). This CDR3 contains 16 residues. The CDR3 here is CAWGRGHGRKQETQYF. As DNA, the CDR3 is TGTGCCTGGGGTCGGGGGCATGGGAGAAAACAAGAGACCCAGTACTTC.

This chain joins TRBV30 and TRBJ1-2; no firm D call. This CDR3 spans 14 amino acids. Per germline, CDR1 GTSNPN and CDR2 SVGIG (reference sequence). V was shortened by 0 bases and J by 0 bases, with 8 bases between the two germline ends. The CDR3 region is CAWSVRPANYGYTF. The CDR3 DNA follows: TGTGCCTGGAGTGTAAGGCCGGCTAACTATGGCTACACCTTC.

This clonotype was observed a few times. The CDR3 DNA reads TGCAGTGGTGCCCGGGACCCCCAGGGCAATGAGCAGTTCTTC. Translating gives CSGARDPQGNEQFF. J is TRBJ2-1 and V is TRBV20-1; D might be TRBD1 or TRBD2, each matching 5 bases. Germline V gives CDR1 DFQATT, CDR2 SNEGSKA (reference sequence). Trimming shortened V by 7 bases and J by 6 bases, and 19 bases separated the two germline ends. This CDR3 is built from 14 residues.

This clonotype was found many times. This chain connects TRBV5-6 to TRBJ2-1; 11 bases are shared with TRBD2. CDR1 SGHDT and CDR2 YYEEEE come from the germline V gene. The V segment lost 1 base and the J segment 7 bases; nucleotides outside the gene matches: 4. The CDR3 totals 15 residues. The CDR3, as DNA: TGTGCCAGCAGCTTGTATACTAGCGGGAGAAATGAGCAGTTCTTC. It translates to CASSLYTSGRNEQFF.

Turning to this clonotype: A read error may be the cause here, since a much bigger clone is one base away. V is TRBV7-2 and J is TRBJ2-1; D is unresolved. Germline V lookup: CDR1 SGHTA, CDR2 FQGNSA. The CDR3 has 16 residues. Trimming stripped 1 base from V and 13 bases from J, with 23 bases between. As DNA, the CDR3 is TGTGCCAGCAGCTTAGGAGCTTTGGCAGGAGAAGAGACCCAGTTCTTC. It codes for CASSLGALAGEETQFF.